This T cell receptor (beta chain) was recorded in a study of blood T cell repertoires in COVID-19. This table comes from immunoSEQ multiplex PCR, and its TCRdb copy is limited to in-frame clones, with some not included. The table includes approximately 100,000 clones, around nine tenths detected once. Per the germline V gene, CDR1 is LGHNA and CDR2 is YSLEER. V was pared by 0 bases and J by 3 bases, with 12 bases between. The CDR3 extends over 16 amino acids. Input material: peripheral blood. The rearrangement links TRBV4-3 to TRBJ2-1; D is possibly TRBD2 (5 bases). The origin of this receptor is a human donor with acute or convalescent COVID-19. The donor label of this sample is uncertain. CDR3 sequence: CASSQDSGSYYNEQFF. The CDR3 DNA is TGCGCCAGCAGCCAAGATTCGGGGAGCTACTACAATGAGCAGTTCTTC.